This entry concerns a single TCR beta chain. TCRdb's copy holds only in-frame clones and misses some; the assay was immunoSEQ multiplex PCR. The sample has about 40,000 clones; approximately 91% are singletons. The source of the sample is a study of blood T cell repertoires in COVID-19. Specimen: peripheral blood. The sequence derives from a woman in her thirties in a cohort sampled during active COVID-19.

As DNA, the CDR3 is TGTGCCAGCAGCCACCCCCCCGGTGTAATAGCGGGAGGAAAGGGCGAGCAGTACTTC. This sequence encodes CASSHPPGVIAGGKGEQYF. This chain links TRBV4-2 with TRBJ2-7; 10 nucleotides agree with TRBD2. Germline CDR1 reads LGHNA; CDR2 reads YNFKEQ. Losses at the gene ends were 3 bases for V and 6 bases for J; bases not matched to a gene: 20. The CDR3 runs 19 residues.